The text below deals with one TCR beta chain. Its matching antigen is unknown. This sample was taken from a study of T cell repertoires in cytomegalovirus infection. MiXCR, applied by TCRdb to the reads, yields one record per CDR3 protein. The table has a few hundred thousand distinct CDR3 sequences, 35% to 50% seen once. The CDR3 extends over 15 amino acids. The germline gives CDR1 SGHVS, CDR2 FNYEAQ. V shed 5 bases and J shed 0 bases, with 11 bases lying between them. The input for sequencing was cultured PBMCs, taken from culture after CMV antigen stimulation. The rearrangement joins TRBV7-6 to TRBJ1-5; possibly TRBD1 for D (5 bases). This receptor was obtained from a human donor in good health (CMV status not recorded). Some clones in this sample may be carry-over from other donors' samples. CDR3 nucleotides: TGTGCCAGCAGCCCGGGGGATGATAGCAATCAGCCCCAGCATTTT. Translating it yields CASSPGDDSNQPQHF.